This TCR beta chain was observed in a study of graft-versus-host responses after intestinal transplantation. As for the study in general: As for transplant type, recipients had multivisceral, liver-intestinal, or isolated intestinal grafts. The study gave all recipients anti-thymocyte globulin induction, then tacrolimus and steroids for 2 to 3 years. Overall study results and limits: Detected in recipient marrow were GvH clones, some of which were first observed in ileum or blood. The presence of high graft-versus-host to host-versus-graft clonal ratios in allografts characterized patients with graft-donor T cell macrochimerism.

The CDR3 consists of 12 residues. CDR1 MDHEN and CDR2 SYDVKM come from the germline V gene. Trimming pared 3 bases from V and 8 bases from J, leaving 10 bases between. About this clone: Its specificity is not known.

Here immunoSEQ multiplex PCR was the method, and the copy in TCRdb shows in-frame clones only, minus some. The sample consists of 90,000 to 150,000 clones, about 93% of them appearing once. The input for sequencing was unstimulated CD4+ T cells sorted from spleen or lymph node cells, taken before intestinal transplant. The chain employs TRBV28 and TRBJ1-2; D uncertain. The TCR originated in a human donor who received an intestinal transplant. The CDR3 DNA is TGTGCCAGCAGTTTCCCGGGGAGGGGCTACACCTTC. It codes for CASSFPGRGYTF.